Below, 4 T cell receptor beta chains from the same sample are listed, as sequenced in a study of T cell responses to AZD1222 COVID-19 vaccine. Here immunoSEQ multiplex PCR was the method, and the copy in TCRdb shows in-frame clones only, minus some. The table lists roughly 140,000 clones, roughly 93% of them singletons. The sample here was peripheral blood, taken 28 days after the second AZD1222 dose. The receptor set was obtained from an adult who received the AZD1222 COVID-19 vaccine.

V is TRBV4-1 and J is TRBJ1-1; possibly TRBD1 for D (5 bases). Germline CDR1 and CDR2: MGHRA and YSYEKL. The CDR3 sequence is 18 residues long. The ends were cut back, 4 bases at V and 1 base at J, with 22 bases in the middle. The CDR3 loop reads CASSLRTTKGGENTEAFF. The DNA of the CDR3 is TGCGCCAGCAGCCTTAGGACCACAAAGGGAGGGGAGAACACTGAAGCTTTCTTT.

This clone has just a few counts. The chain is built from TRBV19 and TRBJ1-2; D unclear. V was shortened by 5 bases and J by 3 bases, with 13 bases between the two germline ends. This CDR3 contains 14 residues. Germline CDR1 is LNHDA and CDR2 is SQIVND (reference sequence). The CDR3 DNA is TGTGCCAGTAGTCCGGCCCCACGGGACTATGGCTACACCTTC. It translates to CASSPAPRDYGYTF. Complete variable domain (other parts from reference TRBV19 and TRBJ1-2): DGGITQSPKYLFRKEGQNVTLSCEQNLNHDAMYWYRQDPGQGLRLIYYSQIVNDFQKGDIAEGYSVSREKKESFPLTVTSAQKNPTAFYLCASSPAPRDYGYTFGSGTRLTVV.

CDR3 sequence reads: CASILREGARETQYF. In DNA, the CDR3 is TGCGCCAGCATCCTCCGGGAGGGGGCGAGGGAGACCCAGTACTTC. The V gene is TRBV5-1, the J gene TRBJ2-5; TRBD2 might be the D (8 bases). V lost 6 bases, J lost 5 bases, and 20 bases lay in between. CDR3 size: 15 residues. The germline CDR1 and CDR2 sequences are SGHRS and YFSETQ.

V and J are TRBV7-2 and TRBJ2-1, with 8 positions matching TRBD2. The V and J ends lost 1 base and 8 bases, in that order; junction bases with no gene match: 4. CDR1 and CDR2 (germline): SGHTA, FQGNSA. The CDR3 consists of 14 residues. The CDR3 DNA reads TGTGCCAGCAGCTTAGGGCGGGGGGTTTATGAGCAGTTCTTC. As protein: CASSLGRGVYEQFF.